This T cell receptor beta chain was recorded in a study of CD8+ T cells in alopecia areata. Study findings and constraints: Relative to normal scalp, lesional scalp, especially alopecia totalis/universalis, showed higher clonality. Tofacitinib produced a significant decrease in scalp clonality and in expanded CD8+ clones among the top 100. Numerous clones, expanded in lesions, remained in scalp and blood during tofacitinib.

Indicated treatment: oral pan-JAK inhibitor, 5-10 mg twice daily. Extraction of RNA preceded its reverse transcription into cDNA, which served as the sequencing template. Some clones are missing from TCRdb's copy, which holds only in-frame ones; the method was immunoSEQ multiplex PCR. The sample holds about 180,000 clones, 50% to 65% seen once. Per germline, CDR1 MNHEY and CDR2 SMNVEV (reference sequence). CDR3 length: 11 residues. Trimming took off 4 bases at V and 5 bases at J, with 5 bases between the two ends. A note on this clone: Its target is not known. This sample includes further DNA sequences coding for the same CDR3.

This clonotype was sampled from a human donor with alopecia areata. Sequenced here: CD8+ T cells sorted from blood, sampled at week 24, from a patient treated with tofacitinib. The V call is TRBV27, the J call TRBJ1-1; a possible D gene is TRBD1 (5 bases). CDR3 region: CASSWGTEAFF. The CDR3 region has the DNA TGTGCCAGCAGTTGGGGGACTGAAGCTTTCTTT.